This T cell receptor beta chain is from a study of CD8+ T cells in alopecia areata (dated by TCRdb to 2016 to 2019). In terms of the full investigation: Treated patients were enrolled in an open-label pilot trial of oral tofacitinib at 5 to 10 mg twice daily for moderate-to-severe alopecia areata. Patients stayed on tofacitinib for 6 to 18 months and then had 6 months of follow-up off drug so that delayed response and recurrence could be assessed. The SALT score, which quantifies the percentage of affected scalp surface area, was used to measure disease severity in treated patients. To study T cell clonal expansion in alopecia areata, the researchers applied high-throughput TCRbeta sequencing to both the C3H/HeJ mouse model and human patients. In humans, TCRbeta sequencing was performed on scalp tissue and on sorted CD4+ and CD8+ peripheral blood T cells from healthy controls and from patients with patchy or totalis/universalis alopecia areata. Biopsies were taken from tofacitinib-treated patients at baseline and again at 4 and 24 weeks into treatment, and several of those patients also had a later scalp biopsy. Clonality in the scalp was compared among normal scalp (n=4), patchy alopecia areata scalp (n=8), and alopecia totalis/universalis scalp (n=8). The RNA source kit depended on sample type: the PAXgene miRNA kit for fixed scalp, the miRNeasy kit for PBMCs, and the RNeasy kit for mouse skin. Amplification of TCRbeta CDR3 regions was done by immunoSEQ multiplex PCR using 35 Vbeta forward primers and 13 Jbeta reverse primers.

The sample's treatment or condition, from its label and the paper: oral pan-JAK inhibitor, 5-10 mg twice daily. From alopecia areata patients, peripheral blood was collected along with lesional scalp punch biopsies. After PBMCs were isolated by density centrifugation and stained for CD3, CD4 and CD8, a FACSAria was used to sort CD4+ and CD8+ T cells. Between the V and J ends, shortened by 2 bases and 6 bases respectively, the junction contains 9 bases. The CDR3 runs 13 residues from the cysteine to the phenylalanine. Only the CDR3 portion is preserved as DNA: 39 bases, with reading frame beginning at the first base. According to the germline V gene, CDR1 reads SGHDN and CDR2 reads FVKESK. The library was built by means of the immunoSEQ multiplex PCR assay. For TCR sequencing, RNA was extracted from every sample and reverse transcribed into cDNA to serve as template. First-strand cDNA was synthesized using SuperScript III with a 2:1 mix of oligo-dT and random hexamers. A synthetic immune receptor repertoire was used to measure amplification bias, and any remaining bias was corrected computationally. The authors' analysis ran thus. Raw reads were preprocessed to remove errors, and CDR3 was defined by IMGT conventions from the conserved cysteine to phenylalanine. Clonality was computed by normalizing Shannon entropy by log2 of the number of productive unique TCRs and subtracting the result from 1. Scalp TCRbeta sequences were cross-referenced with sorted blood CD4 and CD8 repertoires so that the CD4 or CD8 identity of scalp clones could be inferred. TCRdb mirrors the immuneACCESS table, restricted to in-frame sequences. Some clones are absent from its copies; in checked studies, under half trace to an unresolved V gene, and the reason for the others is unknown. V, J and clone size are those of that table, while D and trimming were read from the DNA. The sample profile shows 150,000 or so clones; roughly 58% of them were found once. 16% of the sample lies in the top ten.

With regard to this clone: Its antigen remains undetermined. Per-nucleotide qualities are absent, and no much larger clonotype sits a single base away.

Broad study findings and their caveats: During tofacitinib treatment, many expanded lesional clones stuck around in both scalp and blood, and this persistence may partly explain why relapse happens after treatment is stopped. Scalp TCR repertoire analysis is complicated because resident alphabeta T cells in normal human skin are also sequenced, whereas mouse skin is dominated by gammadelta T cells. Shared TCR sequences between patients were less evident than in mice, which may be partly attributable to HLA diversity in the patient population. The treated cohort was small, with a single nonresponder, so links between baseline CD8+ expansion and response need larger studies. Tofacitinib significantly decreased scalp clonality and the number of expanded CD8+ clones among the top 100 scalp clones. Compared with normal scalp, lesional scalp, particularly in alopecia totalis/universalis, had higher clonality and more expanded CD8+ clones, which suggests antigenic drive.

The starting material was CD4+ T cells sorted from blood, obtained between weeks 55 and 70, from a patient treated with tofacitinib. The sequence derives from a human donor with alopecia areata. The chain employs TRBV14 and TRBJ2-3; a confident D gene designation cannot be given. The DNA sequence is given as TGTGCCAGCAGCCAACGACTTGACGATACGCAGTATTTT. Its protein reads: CASSQRLDDTQYF.